This T cell receptor beta chain was sequenced for a study of OX40 agonist ivuxolimab in advanced cancers. Study outcomes and limitations: Expanded clones tended on average to be more numerous among CD8+ T cells than CD4+.

Comment on this clone: Its antigen remains unknown.

Some clones are missing from TCRdb's copy, which holds only in-frame ones; the method was immunoSEQ multiplex PCR. The sample holds some 21,000 clones; approximately 87% are singletons and the top ten take around 20%. The sample consisted of CD4+ or CD8+ T cells sorted from blood, taken in a trial of the OX40 agonist ivuxolimab. This TCR was recovered from an adult with an advanced solid tumor such as melanoma, head and neck, liver or kidney cancer.

The CDR3 bases are TGTGCCAGCAGTTCGGGCTACGAGCAGTACTTC. As protein: CASSSGYEQYF. This chain connects TRBV27 to TRBJ2-7, with D uncertain. The germline CDR1 and CDR2 sequences are MNHEY and SMNVEV (reference sequence). Deletions cut 4 bases from V and 3 bases from J, with 4 bases between. The CDR3 totals 11 residues.